The following is a T cell receptor beta chain sequence with its context. The antigen is not known. 60 Vbeta and 13 Jbeta primers were used in PCR. The method was immunoSEQ multiplex PCR; TCRdb's version includes in-frame clones alone and lacks a portion of them. Its table records around 100,000 clones. This sample was taken from a study of cytomegalovirus exposure and HLA in healthy donors. Findings of the study overall: Of the V segments, some could not be distinguished, including TRBV6-2 and TRBV6-3, and were excluded. Being productive about 87% or about 30% of the time was typical of most TCR beta V segments in an earlier analysis.

The CDR3 consists of 16 residues. Germline CDR1 reads SGHDN; CDR2 reads FVKESK. J lost 7 bases, V lost 0 bases, and 11 bases had no gene match. Donors had nominal health at sampling but likely had unrecorded immune exposures. This sequence was found in a man in his forties in good health and CMV-seropositive. This rearrangement joins TRBV14 to TRBJ2-5; 7 bases are shared with TRBD2. What was sequenced was PBMCs. CDR3 sequence reads: CASSQDPLAFRGTQYF. The DNA for the CDR3 is TGTGCCAGCAGCCAAGACCCACTAGCGTTCCGGGGGACCCAGTACTTC.